This TCR beta chain comes out of a study of cytomegalovirus exposure and HLA in healthy donors. General study points: Equally common other TCR beta chains were less clonally expanded than HLA-associated ones, a later analysis found.

In the case of this clone: Its cognate antigen is unknown.

The ends lost 6 bases at V and 1 base at J; junction bases unmatched: 9. The germline gives CDR1 KGHSH, CDR2 LQKENI. The CDR3 length is 16 residues. The study ran its PCR with 60 Vbeta and 13 Jbeta primers. TCRdb's copy holds only in-frame clones and misses some; the assay was immunoSEQ multiplex PCR. The data contain fewer than 250,000 clones, about nine tenths of them singletons. The sequence was collected from a boy aged 2 to 9 in good health and CMV-seronegative. This chain joins TRBV18 and TRBJ1-5; 7 positions match TRBD1. The sequencing input was PBMCs. This chain's CDR3 is CASSPEDRASNQPQHF. CDR3 DNA sequence: TGTGCCAGCTCCCCGGAAGACAGGGCCAGCAATCAGCCCCAGCATTTT.